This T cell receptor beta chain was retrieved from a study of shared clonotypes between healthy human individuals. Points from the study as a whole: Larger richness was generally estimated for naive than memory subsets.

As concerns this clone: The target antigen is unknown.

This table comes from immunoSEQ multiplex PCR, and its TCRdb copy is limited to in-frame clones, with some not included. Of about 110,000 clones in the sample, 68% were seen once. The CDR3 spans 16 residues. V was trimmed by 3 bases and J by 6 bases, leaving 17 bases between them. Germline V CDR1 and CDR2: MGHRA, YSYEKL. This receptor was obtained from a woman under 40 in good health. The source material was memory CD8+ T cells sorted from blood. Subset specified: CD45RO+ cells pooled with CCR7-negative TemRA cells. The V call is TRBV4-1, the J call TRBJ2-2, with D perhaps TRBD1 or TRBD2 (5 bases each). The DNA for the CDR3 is TGCGCCAGCAGCCAGTTAACGTGGGGGTTAGCCGGGGAGCTGTTTTTT. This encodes CASSQLTWGLAGELFF.